The 27 T cell receptor beta chains below all came from one sample that was sequenced in a study of T cells in Graves' hyperthyroidism and ophthalmopathy. There were TCR beta CDR3 regions amplified from RNA transcripts. Initially, a first-round RT-PCR of the TCR CDR3 employed the HTBI primer set. TCRdb reprocessed the multiplex PCR reads via MiXCR and lists one record per CDR3 protein. The sample has 350,000 or so distinct CDR3 sequences; 15% to 20% are singletons. Sequenced sample: blood. These receptors were collected from a woman aged 35 to 49 with Graves' ophthalmopathy.

This clonotype was detected many times. The chain recombines TRBV19 with TRBJ2-7; D is perhaps TRBD1 or TRBD2 (5 bases each). CDR3 size: 14 residues. The V end was cut by 4 bases, the J end by 0 bases, with 10 bases between. Looked up from germline, CDR1 is LNHDA and CDR2 is SQIVND (reference sequence). CDR3 amino acids: CASSKAGTSYEQYF. The CDR3 nucleotides are TGTGCCAGTAGTAAGGCCGGGACCTCCTACGAGCAGTACTTC.

V is TRBV2 and J is TRBJ1-6, with 10 nucleotides matching TRBD1. This CDR3 is 13 amino acids long. CDR1 SNHLY and CDR2 FYNNEI come from the germline V gene. V gave up 8 bases and J gave up 11 bases; unmatched junction bases: 6. The CDR3 here is CASDDRGLAPLHF. As DNA, the CDR3 is TGTGCCAGCGACGACAGGGGGCTCGCACCCCTCCACTTT. Drawing the rest from reference TRBV2 and TRBJ1-6, the complete variable domain is EPEVTQTPSHQVTQMGQEVILRCVPISNHLYFYWYRQILGQKVEFLVSFYNNEISEKSEIFDDQFSVERPDGSNFTLKIRSTKLEDSAMYFCASDDRGLAPLHFGNGTRLTVT.

This clonotype was seen many times. The CDR3 here is CASSEIGVNTEAFF. CDR3 bases: TGTGCCAGTAGTGAAATAGGGGTGAACACTGAAGCTTTCTTT. The rearrangement uses TRBV19 and TRBJ1-1; the D gene is possibly TRBD1 (5 bases). The length of the CDR3 is 14 residues. Trimming cost V 5 bases and J 0 bases, with 10 bases left between them. The germline V gene has CDR1 LNHDA and CDR2 SQIVND (reference sequence).

The chain links TRBV6-1 to TRBJ1-1; no reliable D call. Germline-derived CDR1 and CDR2 are MNHNS and SASEGT. V gave up 1 base and J gave up 1 base, with 4 bases separating them. The CDR3 spans 13 residues. The CDR3 here is CASSEEGNTEAFF. Written as DNA, the CDR3 is TGTGCCAGCAGTGAAGAAGGGAACACTGAAGCTTTCTTT.

At least ten counts were recorded for this clonotype. The chain has TRBV6-5 and TRBJ1-1; unclear D gene. Germline CDR1 is MNHEY and CDR2 is SVGAGI. The CDR3 loop spans 13 amino acids. V was clipped by 7 bases and J by 4 bases, with 13 bases between them. CDR3 in DNA: TGTGCCAGCACGGCGGAATTGGGCACTGAAGCTTTCTTT. Encoded protein: CASTAELGTEAFF.

This clonotype was counted at least ten times. The rearrangement joins TRBV12-3 or TRBV12-4 to TRBJ1-2; tentatively, D is TRBD1 (5 bases). CDR3 length equals 13 residues. Trimming took off 2 bases at V and 8 bases at J, with 12 bases between the two ends. CDR3 in amino acids: CASSLRRGWGYTF. The CDR3 DNA reads as TGTGCCAGCAGTTTAAGGAGGGGATGGGGCTACACCTTC.

This clonotype was seen a few times. A much larger clone differs by one base, so this may be a read error. The genes are TRBV18 and TRBJ2-5, with 8 bases that match TRBD2. Trimming cost V 8 bases and J 4 bases; bases outside gene matches: 6. Looked up from germline, CDR1 is KGHSH and CDR2 is LQKENI. The CDR3 is made up of 13 amino acids. The CDR3 is CASTSGTRETQYF. Here the CDR3 DNA reads TGTGCCAGCACCTCCGGGACTAGAGAGACCCAGTACTTC.

The table lists this clonotype with many counts. The gene calls are TRBV6-1 and TRBJ1-2; D is undetermined. Germline V lookup: CDR1 MNHNS, CDR2 SASEGT. Trimming shortened V by 7 bases and J by 0 bases, and 6 bases separated the two germline ends. The CDR3 length is 12 residues. As DNA, the CDR3 is TGTGCCAGCAAACCGGCTAACTATGGCTACACCTTC. Translation gives CASKPANYGYTF.

This clonotype showed up many times. The chain's CDR3 is CASSLGGGGRETQYF. CDR3 DNA sequence: TGTGCCAGCAGCTTAGGGGGGGGAGGGCGAGAGACCCAGTACTTC. The chain couples TRBV7-2 to TRBJ2-5; 7 nucleotides line up with TRBD2. The germline V gene encodes CDR1 SGHTA and CDR2 FQGNSA. With 1 base clipped from V and 4 bases from J, the junction kept 6 bases outside the gene matches. CDR3 length equals 15 residues.

The table lists this clonotype with many counts. This chain uses TRBV20-1 with TRBJ2-7, with 11 nucleotides matching TRBD2. The V segment lost 6 bases and the J segment 4 bases; nucleotides outside the gene matches: 2. Germline V gives CDR1 DFQATT, CDR2 SNEGSKA (reference sequence). The CDR3 covers 12 residues. The CDR3 region is CSATSGSYEQYF. DNA of the CDR3: TGCAGTGCAACTAGCGGGAGTTACGAGCAGTACTTC.

This clonotype was seen ten or more times. It is likely a read error, because the conserved phenylalanine at the end of the CDR3 is missing. The gene calls are TRBV20-1 and TRBJ2-7, with 7 bases aligning to TRBD1. The CDR3 loop spans 14 amino acids. In germline, CDR1 is DFQATT, CDR2 SNEGSKA (reference sequence). After removal of 2 bases from V and 1 base from J, the junction contained 5 bases not matched to a gene. DNA of the CDR3: TGCAGTGCTAGACTCATGGGACAGTCCTACGAGCAGTACTCC. It translates to CSARLMGQSYEQYS.

The chain couples TRBV30 to TRBJ2-2, with D perhaps matching TRBD2 (5 bases). Trimming stripped 4 bases from V and 7 bases from J, with 7 bases between. This CDR3 contains 11 residues. Germline V gene lookup returns CDR1 GTSNPN and CDR2 SVGIG (reference sequence). CDR3 DNA sequence: TGTGCCTGGACCGGAGGCGGGGAGCTGTTTTTT. It codes for CAWTGGGELFF.

This chain connects TRBV3-1 to TRBJ1-1; possible D gene TRBD1, 6 bases. CDR1 LGHDT and CDR2 YNNKEL come from the germline V gene (reference sequence). Trimming cost V 3 bases and J 4 bases, with 15 bases left between them. The CDR3 totals 15 residues. The CDR3 loop is CASSQATGTTTEAFF. The CDR3 region has the DNA TGTGCCAGCAGCCAGGCGACCGGGACAACCACTGAAGCTTTCTTT.

This clonotype was counted ten times or more. The rearrangement links TRBV30 to TRBJ2-7, with 8 bases aligning to TRBD1. CDR3 length: 14 residues. V lost 4 bases and J lost 4; bases outside the gene matches: 9. The germline V gene has CDR1 GTSNPN and CDR2 SVGIG (reference sequence). The chain's CDR3 is CAWNPGTGEYEQYF. The CDR3 DNA is TGTGCCTGGAATCCTGGGACAGGAGAGTACGAGCAGTACTTC.

The chain uses TRBV6-1 and TRBJ2-5; 7 bases are a match to TRBD1. Trimming at V came to 6 bases and at J to 3 bases, leaving 10 bases not matched to a gene. Germline lookup yields CDR1 MNHNS and CDR2 SASEGT. This CDR3 comprises 15 residues. CDR3 loop: CASSVGQASKETQYF. The CDR3 DNA reads as TGTGCCAGCAGCGTAGGACAGGCTTCGAAAGAGACCCAGTACTTC.

V and J are TRBV20-1 and TRBJ2-7; perhaps TRBD2 as D (6 bases). CDR3 size: 15 residues. The germline gives CDR1 DFQATT, CDR2 SNEGSKA (reference sequence). V was cut by 0 bases and J by 4 bases, with 16 bases left in between. The CDR3: CSAREGRGRGYEQYF. The CDR3 DNA follows: TGCAGTGCTAGAGAGGGGCGGGGACGGGGGTACGAGCAGTACTTC.

In its sample, this clonotype was seen many times. This sequence joins TRBV20-1 and TRBJ2-5; no reliable D call. Deletions cut 1 base from V and 2 bases from J, with 11 bases between. Germline CDR1 DFQATT, CDR2 SNEGSKA (reference sequence). CDR3 length: 14 amino acids. CDR3 DNA sequence: TGCAGTGCTAGAGGTGGCAGGAAGCAAGAGACCCAGTACTTC. Amino acids: CSARGGRKQETQYF.

V usage is TRBV20-1 and J usage is TRBJ2-7, with D unclear. The CDR3 loop spans 11 amino acids. Trimming pared 7 bases from V and 1 base from J, leaving 8 bases between. Germline CDR1 reads DFQATT; CDR2 reads SNEGSKA (reference sequence). CDR3 in DNA: TGCAGTGGTCTAGAGTCCTACGAGCAGTACTTC. This gives the protein CSGLESYEQYF.

Ten or more counts support this clonotype. The J gene is TRBJ2-4, the V gene TRBV20-1; 10 bases fit TRBD2. The CDR3 is 13 amino acids. Unmatched junction bases numbered 4, after V lost 6 bases and J lost 5 bases. Germline CDR1 and CDR2: DFQATT and SNEGSKA (reference sequence). The chain's CDR3 is CSAQGLAQNIQYF. The CDR3 region has the DNA TGCAGTGCACAGGGACTAGCGCAAAACATTCAGTACTTC.

This chain connects TRBV7-8 to TRBJ1-5, with D hard to call. Germline V lookup: CDR1 SGHVS, CDR2 FQNEAQ. Trimming took off 1 base at V and 7 bases at J, with 14 bases between the two ends. CDR3 length: 15 residues. CDR3 in DNA: TGTGCCAGCAGCTTAGGGTCGGGGTTGGGACAGCCCCAGCATTTT. Its translation: CASSLGSGLGQPQHF.

In this sample, this clonotype turned up many times. The chain has TRBV7-8 and TRBJ2-7; D is unclear. This CDR3 is 11 amino acids long. With 3 bases removed from V and 5 bases from J, the gap between germline ends came to 5 bases. Per germline, CDR1 SGHVS and CDR2 FQNEAQ. CDR3 nucleotides: TGTGCCAGCAGCTTTCGTGACGAGCAGTACTTC. Its protein product is CASSFRDEQYF.

This clonotype was counted ten times or more. V is TRBV19 and J is TRBJ1-2, with D perhaps matching TRBD1 (5 bases). The germline V gene encodes CDR1 LNHDA and CDR2 SQIVND (reference sequence). V lost 7 bases and J lost 8, with 11 bases in between. The CDR3 has 11 amino acids. CDR3 DNA: TGTGCCAGTAACGGGGGTCGGGGCTACACCTTC. It encodes CASNGGRGYTF.

V is TRBV11-2 and J is TRBJ1-5, with unresolved D. The germline V and J ends were trimmed by 5 bases and 5 bases, with 16 bases remaining between them. The CDR3 is 15 residues long. The germline CDR1 and CDR2 sequences are SGHAT and FQNNGV. DNA for the CDR3: TGTGCCAGCAGCCCAATTATGTACATCCATCAGCCCCAGCATTTT. Protein sequence: CASSPIMYIHQPQHF.

This clonotype has a count of ten or more. The V and J genes are TRBV6-1 and TRBJ1-1; TRBD1 might be the D (6 bases). The CDR3 contains 14 residues. CDR1 and CDR2 (germline): MNHNS, SASEGT. V lost 6 bases and J lost 0, with 11 bases in between. CDR3 bases: TGTGCCAGCAGCCGGGGGGCTTTGAACACTGAAGCTTTCTTT. Amino acids: CASSRGALNTEAFF.

The table lists this clonotype with a few counts. The J gene is TRBJ1-6, the V gene TRBV28; 9 bases are shared with TRBD1. V lost 3 bases and J lost 7; bases outside the gene matches: 13. The germline V gene encodes CDR1 MDHEN and CDR2 SYDVKM. The CDR3 spans 18 residues. CDR3 sequence reads: CASSFSGTGKRVNSPLHF. The DNA for the CDR3 is TGTGCCAGCAGTTTTTCCGGGACAGGGAAAAGGGTCAATTCACCCCTCCACTTT.

This clonotype appeared many times. This chain links TRBV6-5 with TRBJ2-7, with a weak D call TRBD2 (6 bases). Germline CDR1 reads MNHEY; CDR2 reads SVGAGI. With 6 bases removed from V and 5 bases from J, the gap between germline ends came to 17 bases. The CDR3 length is 14 residues. The CDR3 region is CASSHGTLKNEQYF. The CDR3 DNA follows: TGTGCCAGCAGCCACGGGACTTTAAAGAACGAGCAGTACTTC.

This clonotype was recorded many times. The rearrangement links TRBV28 to TRBJ1-1; D gene unclear. CDR1 MDHEN and CDR2 SYDVKM come from the germline V gene. Trimming removed 1 base from V and 5 bases from J, with 14 bases in between. The CDR3 spans 15 residues. This chain's CDR3 is CASSLLTPRGTEAFF. The CDR3 bases are TGTGCCAGCAGTTTATTGACCCCCCGGGGAACTGAAGCTTTCTTT.